This T cell receptor beta chain came from a study of blood T cells in healthy people across ages. Points from the study as a whole: What prevented conclusive comparison of naive and antigen-experienced cells was that PBMCs were unsorted. While age rose, TCR beta diversity per million T cells dropped in a roughly linear way.

Germline V gene data show CDR1 as MGHRA and CDR2 as YSYEKL. The CDR3 has 15 residues. Notes on this clonotype: Its antigen is as yet unknown.

Primed by a sample-barcoded 5' primer and a J-beta primer mix, a second PCR proceeded for about 6 to 12 cycles. Through a template-switch adaptor with 12 random nucleotides, each cDNA molecule received a tag. MiXCR, run by TCRdb on the 5' RACE reads, gives a single entry per CDR3 protein. The sample contains about 670,000 distinct CDR3 sequences, approximately 52% of which appear only once. Source material: blood. The source of this sequence is a woman of 80 years or more in good health. The chain combines TRBV4-1 with TRBJ2-4, with TRBD1 identical over 9 bases. The J call may be faulty, since TRBJ2-7 better matches the DNA end. The CDR3 loop is CASSQGTGARYEQYF. In nucleotides, the CDR3 is TGCGCCAGCAGCCAAGGGACAGGGGCTCGCTACGAGCAGTACTTC.